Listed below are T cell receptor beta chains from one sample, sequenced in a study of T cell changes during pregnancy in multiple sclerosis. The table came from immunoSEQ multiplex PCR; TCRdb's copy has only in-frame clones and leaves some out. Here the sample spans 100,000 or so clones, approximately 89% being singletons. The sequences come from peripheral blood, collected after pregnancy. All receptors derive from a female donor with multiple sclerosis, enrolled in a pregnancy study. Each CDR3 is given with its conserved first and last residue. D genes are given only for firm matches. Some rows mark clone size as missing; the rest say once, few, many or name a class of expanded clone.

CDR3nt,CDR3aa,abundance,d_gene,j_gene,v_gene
TGTGCCAGCAGCTTAGACAGGGGATATTCACCCCTCCACTTT,CASSLDRGYSPLHF,-,TRBD1,TRBJ1-6,TRBV7-6
TGTGCCAGCAGCTTGGTTGACAGGGGAGGGACCGGGGAGCTGTTTTTT,CASSLVDRGGTGELFF,-,-,TRBJ2-2,TRBV5-6
TGTGCCAGCAAACCGGGACAGTGGAACACTGAAGCTTTCTTT,CASKPGQWNTEAFF,-,TRBD1,TRBJ1-1,TRBV6-1
TGTGCCAGCAGGGGGGGGAATCAGCCCCAGCATTTT,CASRGGNQPQHF,-,-,TRBJ1-5,TRBV6-5
TGTGCCAGCAGCTTTACGACAGTCCAAGCCAAAAACATTCAGTACTTC,CASSFTTVQAKNIQYF,-,-,TRBJ2-4,TRBV7-8
TGTGCCATCAGCAGGACAGCCTCTAGCACAGATACGCAGTATTTT,CAISRTASSTDTQYF,once,-,TRBJ2-3,TRBV10-3
TGTGCCAGTAGTAAAACCGGGACAGCCTACGAGCAGTACTTC,CASSKTGTAYEQYF,-,TRBD1,TRBJ2-7,TRBV19
TGTGCCAGCAGTTTGTATTCGGACAGGGACGCTGGTGAGCAGTTCTTC,CASSLYSDRDAGEQFF,-,TRBD1,TRBJ2-1,TRBV27
TGTGCCAGCAGCCGAGGACTCGTCCAAGAGACCCAGTACTTC,CASSRGLVQETQYF,-,-,TRBJ2-5,TRBV5-4
TGTGCCAGCAGCCGCCCCTATGGCGGGGGGGCCGTTGAGCAGTTCTTC,CASSRPYGGGAVEQFF,-,TRBD2,TRBJ2-1,TRBV5-6
TGTGCCAGCAGCCACGGGGGGGGAGAGACCCAGTACTTC,CASSHGGGETQYF,-,TRBD2,TRBJ2-5,TRBV11-2
TGTGCCAGCAGCTTGGCGGCAGGGGTAGAGCTTCAGCCCCAGCATTTT,CASSLAAGVELQPQHF,-,-,TRBJ1-5,TRBV5-6
TGCGCCAGCTCCGGGACAGGAAATTCGGTCGGTTCACCCCTCCACTTT,CASSGTGNSVGSPLHF,-,TRBD1,TRBJ1-6,TRBV5-1
TGTGCCAGCAGCCCGCGGACTAGCAGTAATGAGCAGTTCTTC,CASSPRTSSNEQFF,-,TRBD2,TRBJ2-1,TRBV7-2